This T cell receptor beta chain was observed in a study of blood T cells in healthy people across ages. The authors ran a second PCR of about 7 to 11 cycles using a sample-barcoded 5' primer and a J-beta primer mix. TCRdb redid the calling of the 5' RACE reads with MiXCR, one entry per CDR3 protein. The sample carries more than 1.4 million distinct CDR3 sequences, about 40% recorded once. The specimen sequenced was blood. This receptor was obtained from a woman aged 18-29 years in good health.

CDR3 nucleotides: TGTGCCATCCTAACCCGGGACAAATCCTGTGGCTACACCTTC. Protein sequence: CAILTRDKSCGYTF. The V gene is TRBV6-1, the J gene TRBJ1-2; tentative D call: TRBD1 (6 bases). V was clipped by 10 bases and J by 7 bases, with 22 bases between them. Germline CDR1 and CDR2: MNHNS and SASEGT. The CDR3 sequence is 14 residues long.